The sequence of this TCR beta chain was determined in a study of beta chain features in type 1 diabetes. CDR1 and CDR2 from the germline V gene are SGHKS and YYEKEE (reference sequence). J gave up 3 bases and V 1 base, and 4 bases lay outside the gene matches. CDR3 length: 14 amino acids. What was sequenced were expressed TCRB transcripts, since all of the isolated RNA had been reverse transcribed. Clones were read by immunoSEQ multiplex PCR, and TCRdb kept only the in-frame ones, dropping some. Of roughly 340,000 clones detected, roughly an eighth appear once; the ten largest clones hold 0.0085% to 0.012%. This clone appeared a few times. The antigen is unknown. Regarding the study as a whole: The study found moderately but significantly shorter TCRB CDR3s in all four CD4+ subsets of Type 1 diabetes patients.

The source is a woman in her late teens or twenties with type 1 diabetes. The chain employs TRBV5-5 and TRBJ2-7, with 7 bases fitting TRBD1. What was sequenced was naive CD4+ T cells from blood. The CDR3 bases are TGTGCCAGCAGCTTGAGACAGGGAGTCTACGAGCAGTACTTC. Protein sequence: CASSLRQGVYEQYF.